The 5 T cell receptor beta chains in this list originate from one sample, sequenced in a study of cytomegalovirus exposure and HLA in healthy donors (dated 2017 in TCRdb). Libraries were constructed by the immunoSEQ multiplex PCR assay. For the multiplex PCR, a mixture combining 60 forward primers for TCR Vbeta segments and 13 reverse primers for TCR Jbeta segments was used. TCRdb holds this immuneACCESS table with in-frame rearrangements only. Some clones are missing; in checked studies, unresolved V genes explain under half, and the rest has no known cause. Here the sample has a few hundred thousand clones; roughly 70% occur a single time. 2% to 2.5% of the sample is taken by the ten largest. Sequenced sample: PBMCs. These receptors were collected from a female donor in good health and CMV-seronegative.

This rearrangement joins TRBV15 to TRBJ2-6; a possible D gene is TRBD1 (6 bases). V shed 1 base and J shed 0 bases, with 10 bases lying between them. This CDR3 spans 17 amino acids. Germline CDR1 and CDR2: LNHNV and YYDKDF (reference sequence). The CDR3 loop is CATSRGGTTSGANVLTF. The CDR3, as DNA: TGTGCCACCAGCAGAGGGGGGACAACCTCTGGGGCCAACGTCCTGACTTTC.

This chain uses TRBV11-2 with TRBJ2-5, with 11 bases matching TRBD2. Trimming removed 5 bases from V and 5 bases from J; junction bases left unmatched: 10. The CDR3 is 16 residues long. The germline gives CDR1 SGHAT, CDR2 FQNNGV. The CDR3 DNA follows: TGTGCCAGCAGCCCCTGGTATTTAGCGGGGGGGGAGACCCAGTACTTC. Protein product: CASSPWYLAGGETQYF.

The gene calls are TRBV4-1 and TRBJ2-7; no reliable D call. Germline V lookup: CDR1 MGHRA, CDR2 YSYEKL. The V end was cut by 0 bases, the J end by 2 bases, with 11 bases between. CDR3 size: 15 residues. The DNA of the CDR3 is TGCGCCAGCAGCCAAGAGGCCACACCTCCCTACGAGCAGTACTTC. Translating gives CASSQEATPPYEQYF.

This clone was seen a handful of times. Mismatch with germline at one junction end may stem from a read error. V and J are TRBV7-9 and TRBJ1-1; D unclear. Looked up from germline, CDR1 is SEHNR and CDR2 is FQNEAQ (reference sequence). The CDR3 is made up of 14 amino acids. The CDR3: CSSSLASSNTEAFF. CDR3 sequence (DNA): TGTTCCAGCAGCTTAGCCTCCTCGAACACTGAAGCTTTCTTT.

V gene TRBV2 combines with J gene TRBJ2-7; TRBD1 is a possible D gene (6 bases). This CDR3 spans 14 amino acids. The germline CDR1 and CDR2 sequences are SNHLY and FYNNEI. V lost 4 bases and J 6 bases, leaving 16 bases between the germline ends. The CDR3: CASSVNRAGSEQYF. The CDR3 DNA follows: TGTGCCAGCAGTGTAAACAGGGCTGGATCCGAGCAGTACTTC.